This passage covers 17 T cell receptor beta chains from one sample sequenced in a study of T cell responses to AZD1222 COVID-19 vaccine. Assay used: immunoSEQ multiplex PCR; TCRdb lists only in-frame clones, some missing. Of 100,000 to 150,000 clones in the sample, 87% were seen once. Specimen: peripheral blood, collected on day 0 of AZD1222 vaccination. Source of these receptors: an adult in good health.

This chain connects TRBV5-1 to TRBJ2-7; no reliable D call. The V gene's germline CDR1 is SGHRS and CDR2 YFSETQ. V dropped 1 base and J dropped 6 bases, with 17 bases sitting between them. This CDR3 spans 15 amino acids. The CDR3 nucleotides are TGCGCCAGCAGCTTGAATACCGGACCCTTGGGCGAGCAGTACTTC. Protein sequence: CASSLNTGPLGEQYF.

The chain couples TRBV29-1 to TRBJ1-1; no reliable D call. The CDR3 length is 12 residues. The germline CDR1 and CDR2 sequences are SQVTM and ANQGSEA. The V gene lost 7 bases and the J gene lost 0 bases, with 9 bases spanning the gap. CDR3 region: CSASTVNTEAFF. CDR3 in DNA: TGCAGCGCTTCGACCGTGAACACTGAAGCTTTCTTT.

In DNA, the CDR3 is TGTGCCAGTAGTCTCCGGGACAGGGGGACCTATGGCTACACCTTC. The encoded protein is CASSLRDRGTYGYTF. The chain employs TRBV19 and TRBJ1-2; 11 bases agree with TRBD1. This CDR3 has 15 residues. J gave up 4 bases and V 5 bases, and 6 bases lay outside the gene matches. Germline V gene lookup returns CDR1 LNHDA and CDR2 SQIVND (reference sequence).

The chain recombines TRBV4-1 with TRBJ1-2; D remains ambiguous. From germline, CDR1 is MGHRA and CDR2 YSYEKL. This CDR3 is built from 15 residues. The V end lost 0 bases, the J end lost 0 bases, and 8 bases lay between the germline ends. The CDR3 loop reads CASSQEDAANYGYTF. CDR3 coding DNA: TGCGCCAGCAGCCAAGAGGACGCTGCTAACTATGGCTACACCTTC.

The CDR3 nucleotides read TGTGCCAGCAGCTTAGTCTCCTACGAGCAGTACTTC. Translated, it gives CASSLVSYEQYF. The chain carries TRBV7-9 and TRBJ2-7; D is uncertain. The CDR3 runs 12 residues. Trimming stripped 1 base from V and 0 bases from J, with 1 base between. Germline values: CDR1 SEHNR, CDR2 FQNEAQ (reference sequence).

V gene TRBV18 combines with J gene TRBJ1-2, with 7 bases that match TRBD1. CDR1 and CDR2 from the germline V gene are KGHSH and LQKENI. V lost 0 bases and J lost 7; bases outside the gene matches: 11. The CDR3 is made up of 16 amino acids. CDR3 residues: CASSPPGGGGSSGYTF. The CDR3 nucleotides read TGTGCCAGCTCACCACCAGGTGGAGGGGGCTCGTCTGGCTACACCTTC. Complete variable domain (other parts from reference TRBV18 and TRBJ1-2): NAGVMQNPRHLVRRRGQEARLRCSPMKGHSHVYWYRQLPEEGLKFMVYLQKENIIDESGMPKERFSAEFPKEGPSILRIQQVVRGDSAAYFCASSPPGGGGSSGYTFGSGTRLTVV.

This clone appeared a few times. This chain uses TRBV7-2 with TRBJ2-1, with a tentative D call TRBD2 (5 bases). Germline V gives CDR1 SGHTA, CDR2 FQGNSA. V lost 1 base to trimming and J lost 1 base, with 8 bases between them. This CDR3 is 15 amino acids long. The CDR3 reads CASSLGTGSYNEQFF. The CDR3 DNA follows: TGTGCCAGCAGCTTAGGTACGGGATCCTACAATGAGCAGTTCTTC.

The V and J genes are TRBV4-2 and TRBJ2-1; D perhaps matches TRBD2 (5 bases). The germline V and J ends were trimmed by 1 base and 0 bases, with 10 bases remaining between them. The CDR3 covers 16 residues. From germline, CDR1 is LGHNA and CDR2 YNFKEQ. The chain's CDR3 is CASSQGAANSYNEQFF. DNA of the CDR3: TGTGCCAGCAGCCAAGGAGCGGCAAACTCCTACAATGAGCAGTTCTTC.

V gene TRBV7-3 combines with J gene TRBJ2-1; D is possibly TRBD2 (6 bases). Trimming took off 5 bases at V and 9 bases at J, with 17 bases between the two ends. The CDR3 is made up of 14 amino acids. Germline CDR1 reads SGHTA; CDR2 reads FQGTGA. The CDR3: CASSRGTPEGEQFF. For the CDR3, the DNA is TGTGCCAGCAGCCGAGGGACTCCAGAAGGTGAGCAGTTCTTC.

The chain combines TRBV29-1 with TRBJ2-3; D is uncertain. The CDR3 is 11 amino acids. Trimming took 3 bases from V and 6 from J, leaving 7 bases between them. Looked up from germline, CDR1 is SQVTM and CDR2 is ANQGSEA. The chain's CDR3 is CSVEGADTQYF. The DNA of the CDR3 is TGCAGCGTTGAGGGCGCTGATACGCAGTATTTT.

V usage is TRBV7-9 and J usage is TRBJ2-7; D remains ambiguous. V gave up 5 bases and J gave up 4 bases, with 9 bases separating them. CDR1 SEHNR and CDR2 FQNEAQ come from the germline V gene (reference sequence). The CDR3 consists of 12 residues. In DNA form, the CDR3 reads TGTGCCAGCAGCCCCGACCATTACGAGCAGTACTTC. Encoded protein: CASSPDHYEQYF.

The rearrangement uses TRBV12-5 and TRBJ1-5; D is perhaps TRBD1 (6 bases). Per germline, CDR1 LGHNT and CDR2 FRNRAP. The V end was cut by 8 bases, the J end by 2 bases, with 10 bases between. The CDR3 extends over 13 amino acids. CDR3 amino acids: CASTGSGNQPQHF. CDR3 sequence (DNA): TGTGCTAGTACAGGGAGCGGCAATCAGCCCCAGCATTTT.

The chain combines TRBV2 with TRBJ2-5, with 13 bases that match TRBD2. The germline V gene encodes CDR1 SNHLY and CDR2 FYNNEI. Trimming took 6 bases from V and 5 from J; bases not matched to a gene: 6. The CDR3 spans 15 residues. The CDR3 region has the DNA TGTGCCAGCAGCGACACTAGCGGGAGGGGGGAGACCCAGTACTTC. This gives the protein CASSDTSGRGETQYF.

This chain connects TRBV29-1 to TRBJ2-5, with unresolved D. The V gene's germline CDR1 is SQVTM and CDR2 ANQGSEA. The CDR3 consists of 12 residues. With 7 bases removed from V and 1 base from J, the gap between germline ends came to 10 bases. The DNA for the CDR3 is TGCAGCGGCCGCGACGTCCAAGAGACCCAGTACTTC. This sequence encodes CSGRDVQETQYF. Combining the CDR3 with reference TRBV29-1 and TRBJ2-5 gives the whole variable domain SAVISQKPSRDICQRGTSLTIQCQVDSQVTMMFWYRQQPGQSLTLIATANQGSEATYESGFVIDKFPISRPNLTFSTLTVSNMSPEDSSIYLCSGRDVQETQYFGPGTRLLVL.

The chain carries TRBV5-4 and TRBJ2-5, with D possibly being TRBD1 or TRBD2 (5 bases each). CDR1 is SGHNT, CDR2 YYREEE, per germline (reference sequence). The germline V and J ends were trimmed by 7 bases and 4 bases, with 14 bases remaining between them. This CDR3 spans 13 amino acids. CDR3 nucleotides: TGTGCCAGCTGGCCCCAGGGAGCAGAGACCCAGTACTTC. Its translation: CASWPQGAETQYF. The full variable domain, in which reference TRBV5-4 and TRBJ2-5 provide the parts outside the CDR3, is ETGVTQSPTHLIKTRGQQVTLRCSSQSGHNTVSWYQQALGQGPQFIFQYYREEENGRGNFPPRFSGLQFPNYSSELNVNALELDDSALYLCASWPQGAETQYFGPGTRLLVL.

V and J are TRBV7-2 and TRBJ1-1, with 9 bases lining up with TRBD1. The CDR3 is 14 residues long. Germline loops: CDR1 SGHTA, CDR2 FQGNSA. Germline trimming cut 6 bases from V and 8 bases from J; bases unmatched to any gene: 10. The chain's CDR3 is CASRTGTGSIEAFF. CDR3 nucleotides: TGTGCCAGCAGAACTGGGACAGGGAGTATCGAAGCTTTCTTT.

The chain uses TRBV3-1 (or the pseudogene TRBV3-2) and TRBJ1-3, with D uncertain. Trimming removed 1 base from V and 0 bases from J, with 13 bases in between. Germline CDR1 reads LGHDT; CDR2 reads YNNKEL (reference sequence). The CDR3 has 17 residues. CDR3 nucleotides: TGTGCCAGCAGCCAAGTGAAAGGAGCGATCTCTGGAAACACCATATATTTT. Its protein product is CASSQVKGAISGNTIYF.